This is a list of T cell receptor beta chains from one sample in a study of CD8 T cells in Susac syndrome. TCRdb ran MiXCR on the immunoSEQ multiplex PCR reads and lists one entry per CDR3 protein. This table holds about 200,000 distinct CDR3 sequences, 85% to 95% found once. Specimen: CD4+ T cells from PBMCs. These receptors originate from a human donor in good health. CDR3s include the opening cysteine and the closing phenylalanine or tryptophan. A D gene is named only where the DNA matches it firmly. Size is omitted from some rows. Given values are once, few, many or a class for expanded clones.

clone_size	v_call	d_call	j_call	cdr3_aa	cdr3_nt
once	TRBV7-2	TRBD2	TRBJ2-1	CASSDRLAGGYNEQFF	TGTGCCAGCAGCGACCGACTAGCGGGGGGTTACAATGAGCAGTTCTTC
-	TRBV29-1	-	TRBJ1-5	CSVGAGGDGQPQHF	TGCAGCGTCGGCGCCGGGGGCGATGGTCAGCCCCAGCATTTT
once	TRBV7-3	TRBD2	TRBJ2-3	CASSLWASGSADTQYF	TGTGCCAGCAGCTTATGGGCTAGCGGGAGCGCAGATACGCAGTATTTT
-	TRBV5-6	-	TRBJ2-1	CASSLVPLSSYNEQFF	TGTGCCAGCAGCTTGGTTCCCCTTAGCTCCTACAATGAGCAGTTCTTC
-	TRBV29-1	-	TRBJ1-2	CSVEAGGIYGYTF	TGCAGCGTTGAGGCGGGGGGTATCTATGGCTACACCTTC
-	TRBV12-3/TRBV12-4	-	TRBJ1-5	CAIASGVAHSNQPQHF	TGTGCCATAGCTTCGGGAGTAGCTCATAGCAATCAGCCCCAGCATTTT
-	TRBV4-3	-	TRBJ1-2	CASSQELAGNGYTF	TGCGCCAGCAGCCAAGAACTCGCAGGGAATGGCTACACCTTC
-	TRBV5-1	-	TRBJ1-2	CASSEHNRERGYTF	TGCGCCAGCAGCGAGCATAACAGGGAACGTGGCTACACCTTC
-	TRBV3-1	TRBD1	TRBJ2-2	CASSLRQGAGELFF	TGTGCCAGCAGCCTGCGACAGGGGGCAGGGGAGCTGTTTTTT
-	TRBV10-3	TRBD2	TRBJ2-3	CAITKGGLDTDTQYF	TGTGCCATCACCAAGGGGGGACTAGACACAGATACGCAGTATTTT
-	TRBV5-1	-	TRBJ2-3	CASSLRAGRTDTQYF	TGCGCCAGCAGCTTGCGGGCAGGGAGGACAGATACGCAGTATTTT
-	TRBV2	TRBD1	TRBJ2-7	CASSRDSAYEQYF	TGTGCCAGCAGCCGGGACAGTGCCTACGAGCAGTACTTC
few	TRBV18	-	TRBJ2-5	CASSRGGGQETQYF	TGTGCCAGCTCGCGAGGAGGGGGCCAAGAGACCCAGTACTTC
-	TRBV12-3/TRBV12-4	-	TRBJ2-5	CASSLGPSAQETQYF	TGTGCCAGCAGTTTGGGCCCTAGCGCTCAAGAGACCCAGTACTTC
-	TRBV20-1	-	TRBJ1-2	CSAPTGNVYGYTF	TGCAGTGCTCCGACAGGAAATGTCTATGGCTACACCTTC
-	TRBV28	TRBD2	TRBJ2-7	CASSSPGGPGEQYF	TGTGCCAGCAGTTCCCCGGGGGGACCGGGGGAGCAGTACTTC
-	TRBV5-1	TRBD1	TRBJ2-2	CASSLDLGGREELFF	TGCGCCAGCAGCTTGGATCTAGGGGGCAGAGAGGAGCTGTTTTTT
-	TRBV20-1	TRBD1	TRBJ1-1	CSAKGQVNTEAFF	TGCAGTGCTAAGGGACAGGTGAACACTGAAGCTTTCTTT
-	TRBV7-9	-	TRBJ2-1	CASSLNDEQFF	TGTGCCAGCAGCTTGAATGATGAGCAGTTCTTC
-	TRBV9	-	TRBJ2-5	CASSVGGVGTQYF	TGTGCCAGCAGCGTAGGAGGTGTAGGAACCCAGTACTTC
-	TRBV5-4	TRBD2	TRBJ2-1	CASSTGTSGNEQFF	TGTGCCAGCAGCACTGGGACTAGCGGCAATGAGCAGTTCTTC
-	TRBV7-7	-	TRBJ2-3	CASSFRTTSDTQYF	TGTGCCAGCAGCTTCAGGACTACTTCAGATACGCAGTATTTT
-	TRBV4-1	TRBD2	TRBJ2-1	CASSSPPGGEQFF	TGCGCCAGCAGCTCACCCCCCGGGGGGGAGCAGTTCTTC
-	TRBV24-1	TRBD2	TRBJ2-3	CATSEAGWGTQYF	TGTGCCACCAGTGAAGCGGGGTGGGGTACGCAGTATTTT
-	TRBV11-1	TRBD1	TRBJ2-7	CASSLITVGTGEIWPTYEQYF	TGTGCCAGCAGCTTAATCACAGTTGGGACAGGGGAAATCTGGCCGACCTACGAGCAGTACTTC
-	TRBV9	-	TRBJ2-3	CASSPRSGDTQYF	TGTGCCAGCAGCCCCCGTAGCGGAGATACGCAGTATTTT
-	TRBV29-1	-	TRBJ1-1	CSSTPGLSAEAFF	TGCAGCTCCACGCCGGGGCTGAGTGCTGAAGCTTTCTTT
-	TRBV19	-	TRBJ2-7	CASSGSYEQYF	TGTGCCAGTAGTGGTTCCTACGAGCAGTACTTC
-	TRBV6-5	TRBD2	TRBJ2-1	CASRLNRLGLAQFF	TGTGCCAGCAGATTGAATCGCTTGGGACTAGCGCAGTTCTTC
-	TRBV6-2/TRBV6-3	-	TRBJ1-5	CASRMLTEEPQHF	TGTGCCAGCAGGATGTTGACAGAAGAGCCCCAGCATTTT
-	TRBV29-1	TRBD2	TRBJ2-1	CSVAASGIYNEQFF	TGCAGCGTTGCGGCTAGCGGGATCTACAATGAGCAGTTCTTC
-	TRBV2	-	TRBJ2-5	CASSGVAGTQETQYF	TGTGCCAGCAGCGGAGTAGCAGGCACACAAGAGACCCAGTACTTC
-	TRBV5-1	-	TRBJ1-2	CASSLVFRSSNYGYTF	TGCGCCAGCAGCTTGGTTTTTCGCAGCTCTAACTATGGCTACACCTTC
-	TRBV29-1	-	TRBJ2-3	CSVDVIDTQYF	TGCAGCGTTGACGTTATAGATACGCAGTATTTT
-	TRBV2	-	TRBJ1-1	CASSEGTEAFF	TGTGCCAGCAGTGAAGGCACAGAAGCTTTCTTT
-	TRBV30	-	TRBJ2-5	CAWSGDRKSQYF	TGTGCCTGGAGTGGAGACAGAAAGTCCCAGTACTTC
-	TRBV5-6	-	TRBJ2-1	CASIITGFYNEQFF	TGTGCCAGCATCATAACGGGTTTCTACAATGAGCAGTTCTTC
-	TRBV20-1	-	TRBJ2-7	CSARVGLPGDEQYF	TGCAGTGCTAGAGTAGGGCTACCGGGGGACGAGCAGTACTTC